One sample yielded the 20 T cell receptor beta chains listed below, sequenced in a study of memory CD4+ T cells and cytomegalovirus serostatus. Method: immunoSEQ multiplex PCR; TCRdb's copy keeps in-frame clones and lacks some. The data show 65,000 to 95,000 clones, more than 70% seen once. Single viable CD3+CD4+CD8-CD45RO+ cells were sorted as the memory CD4+ T cells. The sequenced material came from memory CD4+ T cells from blood. The receptors were sampled from an adult in good health and CMV-seronegative.

This chain links TRBV29-1 with TRBJ1-4; D ambiguous. V shed 5 bases and J shed 8 bases, with 12 bases lying between them. Germline V lookup: CDR1 SQVTM, CDR2 ANQGSEA. This CDR3 region has 12 residues. In DNA form, the CDR3 reads TGCAGCGTTCTCCGCCTGGGGGAAAAACTGTTTTTT. It codes for CSVLRLGEKLFF.

The chain recombines TRBV7-9 with TRBJ1-1; D gene uncertain. Germline lookup yields CDR1 SEHNR and CDR2 FQNEAQ (reference sequence). V gave up 2 bases and J gave up 1 base, with 11 bases separating them. The CDR3 has 15 residues. CDR3 nucleotide sequence: TGTGCCAGCAGCTTATCCCCCTTAAGGAACACTGAAGCTTTCTTT. Protein: CASSLSPLRNTEAFF.

The chain joins TRBV10-3 to TRBJ1-1; D not certain. Trimming removed 0 bases at V and 3 bases at J, with 8 bases between. Germline V CDR1 and CDR2: ENHRY, SYGVKD. This CDR3 is built from 14 residues. For the CDR3, the DNA is TGTGCCATCAGTGAGTCCGGGCGGTACACTGAAGCTTTCTTT. Translated, it gives CAISESGRYTEAFF.

The chain has TRBV6-4 and TRBJ1-2; D gene unclear. V lost 0 bases and J lost 4, with 6 bases in between. CDR3 length: 13 residues. CDR1 is MRHNA and CDR2 is SNTAGT in the germline V gene. CDR3 residues: CASSDSSFYGYTF. CDR3 nucleotide sequence: TGTGCCAGCAGTGACTCAAGTTTCTATGGCTACACCTTC.

The chain is built from TRBV7-6 and TRBJ2-3; 8 bases map to TRBD2. Germline trimming cut 1 base from V and 4 bases from J; bases unmatched to any gene: 10. Germline V CDR1 and CDR2: SGHVS, FNYEAQ. This CDR3 has 17 residues. CDR3 nucleotides: TGTGCCAGCAGCTTAGGGTCATCGGGGGGGCTGTCAGATACGCAGTATTTT. Translated, it gives CASSLGSSGGLSDTQYF.

This clone turned up a few times. The V gene is TRBV9, the J gene TRBJ1-4, with 7 bases that match TRBD1. The CDR3 runs to 15 residues. The V segment lost 3 bases and the J segment 13 bases; nucleotides outside the gene matches: 15. Germline V gene data show CDR1 as SGDLS and CDR2 as YYNGEE. The CDR3 DNA reads TGTGCCAGCAGCGCCTATAACAGGGGTCCTGCTGTACTGTTTTTT. The encoded protein is CASSAYNRGPAVLFF.

The chain combines TRBV7-2 with TRBJ1-2, with 11 bases that match TRBD1. Germline values: CDR1 SGHTA, CDR2 FQGNSA. The CDR3 loop spans 14 amino acids. Trimming removed 5 bases from V and 7 bases from J; junction bases left unmatched: 6. CDR3 region: CASSRTGGRSGYTF. The CDR3 region has the DNA TGTGCCAGCAGCCGGACAGGGGGCAGGTCTGGCTACACCTTC. Looking up the rest from reference TRBV7-2 and TRBJ1-2 gives the full variable domain: GAGVSQSPSNKVTEKGKDVELRCDPISGHTALYWYRQSLGQGLEFLIYFQGNSAPDKSGLPSDRFSAERTGGSVSTLTIQRTQQEDSAVYLCASSRTGGRSGYTFGSGTRLTVV.

This clone was counted once. The chain links TRBV30 to TRBJ1-5; 7 bases agree with TRBD1. The junction had 8 bases not matched to a gene; V was cut back by 2 bases and J by 7 bases. Per germline, CDR1 GTSNPN and CDR2 SVGIG (reference sequence). The CDR3 length is 14 residues. The CDR3 DNA reads as TGTGCCTGGAGTAGCGAGGGGGCAATGCAGCCCCAGCATTTT. Protein product: CAWSSEGAMQPQHF.

The genes are TRBV5-6 and TRBJ2-6; D gene unclear. Per the germline V gene, CDR1 is SGHDT and CDR2 is YYEEEE. V was cut by 4 bases and J by 2 bases, with 13 bases left in between. This CDR3 is built from 16 residues. Written as DNA, the CDR3 is TGTGCCAGCAGCCCCTGGGCTGGGGCTGGGGCCAACGTCCTGACTTTC. The encoded protein is CASSPWAGAGANVLTF.

The table lists this clone with a count of one. The chain couples TRBV5-5 to TRBJ1-6, with 8 bases that match TRBD1. Per the germline V gene, CDR1 is SGHKS and CDR2 is YYEKEE (reference sequence). The CDR3 contains 14 residues. After removal of 5 bases from V and 7 bases from J, the junction contained 5 bases not matched to a gene. As DNA, the CDR3 is TGTGCCAGCAGGACGACAGGGGAGAATTCACCCCTCCACTTT. Translation: CASRTTGENSPLHF.

The J gene is TRBJ1-1, the V gene TRBV19; 9 positions match TRBD1. J lost 9 bases, V lost 5 bases, and 10 bases had no gene match. This CDR3 spans 14 amino acids. CDR1 is LNHDA, CDR2 SQIVND, per germline (reference sequence). The CDR3 reads CASSVGQGTRQAFF. The CDR3 DNA is TGTGCCAGTAGTGTAGGACAGGGGACCCGTCAAGCTTTCTTT.

V is TRBV2 and J is TRBJ1-6, with D unresolved. Trimming shortened V by 2 bases and J by 0 bases, and 5 bases separated the two germline ends. The CDR3 consists of 15 residues. The V gene's germline CDR1 is SNHLY and CDR2 FYNNEI. The CDR3 nucleotides read TGTGCCAGCAGTGAAACTGACTCCTATAATTCACCCCTCCACTTT. This encodes CASSETDSYNSPLHF.

About this clone: A junction end diverges from the germline sequence, so it may reflect a read error. V is TRBV7-9 and J is TRBJ1-5; D not resolved. CDR1 and CDR2 (germline): SEHNR, FQNEAQ (reference sequence). The CDR3 is made up of 14 amino acids. The CDR3 coding sequence is TGTGCCAGCAGCCTAGCGGGTAGCAATCAGCCCCAGCATTTT. Residues: CASSLAGSNQPQHF.

The V and J genes are TRBV7-9 and TRBJ1-2; maybe TRBD1 (5 bases). The CDR3 has 15 amino acids. V was trimmed by 3 bases and J by 5 bases, leaving 16 bases between them. Germline-derived CDR1 and CDR2 are SEHNR and FQNEAQ (reference sequence). The CDR3 loop is CASSLGPQEGYGYTF. The CDR3 DNA sequence: TGTGCCAGCAGCTTGGGGCCTCAGGAGGGGTATGGCTACACCTTC. Supplemented by reference TRBV7-9 and TRBJ1-2, the full variable domain reads DTGVSQNPRHKITKRGQNVTFRCDPISEHNRLYWYRQTLGQGPEFLTYFQNEAQLEKSRLLSDRFSAERPKGSFSTLEIQRTEQGDSAMYLCASSLGPQEGYGYTFGSGTRLTVV.

This sequence joins TRBV7-3 and TRBJ2-3; either TRBD1 or TRBD2 may supply D (6 bases each). The CDR3 runs to 15 residues. Per the germline V gene, CDR1 is SGHTA and CDR2 is FQGTGA. The germline V and J ends were trimmed by 2 bases and 2 bases, with 11 bases remaining between them. This CDR3 is CASSLAGHTTDTQYF. Here the CDR3 DNA reads TGTGCCAGCAGCTTAGCGGGACACACCACAGATACGCAGTATTTT. Full variable domain (remainder filled in from reference TRBV7-3 and TRBJ2-3): GAGVSQTPSNKVTEKGKYVELRCDPISGHTALYWYRQSLGQGPEFLIYFQGTGAADDSGLPNDRFFAVRPEGSVSTLKIQRTERGDSAVYLCASSLAGHTTDTQYFGPGTRLTVL.

This clone showed up just a few times. This chain joins TRBV11-3 and TRBJ1-1, with 8 positions matching TRBD1. J lost 2 bases, V lost 7 bases, and 12 bases had no gene match. In germline, CDR1 is SGHNT, CDR2 YENEEA. The CDR3 loop spans 16 amino acids. Here the CDR3 reads CASNPGTGLLNTEAFF. The CDR3, as DNA: TGTGCCAGCAACCCAGGGACAGGCCTTCTCAACACTGAAGCTTTCTTT.

V gene TRBV21-1 combines with J gene TRBJ2-6; the table names TRBD1, a call not compared with the DNA. TRBV21-1 is shown as a pseudogene. The CDR3 covers 19 residues. The DNA of the CDR3 is TGTGCCAGCAGCAAAGGGGGGCACAGGATTTACTCTGGGGCCAACGTCCTGACTTTC. Residues: CASSKGGHRIYSGANVLTF.

The V call is TRBV11-2, the J call TRBJ1-5; 10 bases match TRBD1. This CDR3 region has 15 residues. Looked up from germline, CDR1 is SGHAT and CDR2 is FQNNGV. J was trimmed by 5 bases and V by 4 bases; bases with no gene match: 5. CDR3 coding DNA: TGTGCCAGCAGCTCGCCCGGGACAGGGGATCAGCCCCAGCATTTT. Its protein is CASSSPGTGDQPQHF.

This chain links TRBV7-2 with TRBJ2-5, with D maybe TRBD1 (5 bases). The V gene lost 5 bases and the J gene lost 1 base, with 11 bases spanning the gap. CDR1 is SGHTA and CDR2 is FQGNSA in the germline V gene. The CDR3 runs 14 residues. DNA of the CDR3: TGTGCCAGCAGCCCACCAGGGTCCCAAGAGACCCAGTACTTC. As protein: CASSPPGSQETQYF.

This rearrangement joins TRBV5-3 to TRBJ1-6, with D maybe TRBD1 (6 bases). TRBV5-3 is identified as an open reading frame with a role that is uncertain. There are 15 residues in the CDR3. V lost 4 bases and J 7 bases, leaving 15 bases between the germline ends. CDR3 nucleotide sequence: TGTGCCAGAAGCCCCGGGGGGGCCGAGAATTCACCCCTCCACTTT. This translates into CARSPGGAENSPLHF.